The 19 T cell receptor beta chains given below trace back to one sample, sequenced in a study of T-cell memory formation after mild COVID-19 (dated by TCRdb to the early 2020s). The library was obtained by 5' RACE. These reads were obtained on an Illumina NovaSeq 6000. TCRdb trimmed the raw reads at Q25, called clones with MiXCR and kept productive beta chains. Rows with one shared CDR3 protein collapse into an entry with the most common genes and DNA. The sample table lists roughly 130,000 distinct CDR3 sequences, about 15% of them with a count of one. About 5% of the sample is in the top ten clones. The specimen was PBMCs or a T cell subset sorted from them (not recorded which). The source of these receptors is a young man who had mild COVID-19 (a few samples of this study predate the infection). The sample titles of this study are shuffled in the database, so cell type and time point are left out; the donor was told from shared clones.

This chain joins TRBV19 and TRBJ1-2; D is uncertain. CDR1 LNHDA and CDR2 SQIVND come from the germline V gene (reference sequence). The CDR3 has 14 amino acids. V was pared by 10 bases and J by 4 bases, with 19 bases between. The CDR3 protein is CATIGRTSSYGYTF. CDR3 DNA sequence: TGTGCCACTATCGGAAGGACTAGTTCCTATGGCTACACCTTC.

This chain uses TRBV20-1 with TRBJ2-2; possible D gene TRBD2, 6 bases. CDR1 is DFQATT, CDR2 SNEGSKA, per germline (reference sequence). The V gene lost 8 bases and the J gene lost 7 bases, with 17 bases spanning the gap. CDR3 length: 13 residues. CDR3 sequence reads: CSSYWDSVGELFF. The DNA for the CDR3 is TGCAGTTCCTACTGGGACTCGGTCGGGGAGCTGTTTTTT.

This clonotype has at least ten counts. This chain links TRBV6-2 or TRBV6-3 with TRBJ2-3; D possibly corresponds to TRBD1 (5 bases). V was trimmed by 2 bases and J by 8 bases, leaving 8 bases between them. CDR3 length equals 12 residues. CDR1 MNHEY and CDR2 SVGEGT come from the germline V gene. The CDR3 coding sequence is TGTGCCAGCAGTTACCTACAGGCTACGCAGTATTTT. Residues: CASSYLQATQYF.

This clonotype was seen only a few times. The chain carries TRBV29-1 and TRBJ2-3; D not resolved. CDR3 length: 14 residues. V lost 1 base and J 1 base, leaving 9 bases between the germline ends. Per germline, CDR1 SQVTM and CDR2 ANQGSEA. The CDR3, as DNA: TGCAGCGTTGAAGGGTCTGGCGGCACAGATACGCAGTATTTT. It specifies CSVEGSGGTDTQYF.

This chain uses TRBV7-6 with TRBJ1-2; D gene uncertain. The germline V gene encodes CDR1 SGHVS and CDR2 FNYEAQ. The V end lost 5 bases, the J end lost 0 bases, and 10 bases lay between the germline ends. The CDR3 sequence is 14 residues long. The CDR3 DNA sequence: TGTGCCAGCAGCCCCCCCGGAGCTAACTATGGCTACACCTTC. It translates to CASSPPGANYGYTF.

This clonotype was counted between two and nine times. The chain joins TRBV7-2 to TRBJ2-1, with a tentative D call TRBD2 (6 bases). Per the germline V gene, CDR1 is SGHTA and CDR2 is FQGNSA. The CDR3 length is 16 residues. Trimming pared 5 bases from V and 6 bases from J, leaving 20 bases between. As DNA, the CDR3 is TGTGCCAGCAGCCCTTCCGGCAGCGCCGGGAGCAATGAGCAGTTCTTC. This encodes CASSPSGSAGSNEQFF.

This chain connects TRBV5-5 to TRBJ2-1, with TRBD1 matching 7 bases. This CDR3 comprises 16 residues. Unmatched junction bases numbered 16, after V lost 7 bases and J lost 6 bases. CDR1 is SGHKS, CDR2 YYEKEE, per germline (reference sequence). The CDR3 loop reads CASRHSNRGLGNEQFF. The DNA for the CDR3 is TGTGCCAGCCGCCATTCTAACAGGGGATTGGGCAATGAGCAGTTCTTC.

This clonotype has more than one count but fewer than ten. An end of the junction differs from the germline gene, which may be a read error. V usage is TRBV5-1 and J usage is TRBJ2-2; D might be TRBD2 (5 bases). The CDR3 loop spans 16 amino acids. Per germline, CDR1 SGHRS and CDR2 YFSETQ. The CDR3 sequence: CASNLRPTGFGGELFF. The DNA of the CDR3 is TGCGCCAGCAACTTGCGCCCGACGGGATTCGGAGGGGAGCTGTTTTTT. Combining the CDR3 with reference TRBV5-1 and TRBJ2-2 gives the whole variable domain KAGVTQTPRYLIKTRGQQVTLSCSPISGHRSVSWYQQTPGQGLQFLFEYFSETQRNKGNFPGRFSGRQFSNSRSEMNVSTLELGDSALYLCASNLRPTGFGGELFFGEGSRLTVL.

CDR3 in amino acids: CASSHEREGAWSTEAFF. The CDR3 DNA reads TGCGCCAGCAGCCATGAAAGGGAGGGGGCTTGGAGCACTGAAGCTTTCTTT. V and J are TRBV4-1 and TRBJ1-1; 7 bases are a match to TRBD1. This CDR3 has 17 amino acids. J was trimmed by 4 bases and V by 3 bases; bases with no gene match: 14. Germline CDR1 is MGHRA and CDR2 is YSYEKL.

The CDR3 DNA reads as TGTGCCAGCAGCGAGGGGGTGGACTATGGCTACACCTTC. This sequence encodes CASSEGVDYGYTF. The chain couples TRBV4-2 to TRBJ1-2, with a tentative D call TRBD1 (6 bases). Germline V CDR1 and CDR2: LGHNA, YNFKEQ. Trimming took off 5 bases at V and 3 bases at J, with 10 bases between the two ends. This CDR3 region has 13 residues.

This clonotype has only a few counts. V is TRBV11-1 and J is TRBJ2-5; possible D gene TRBD2, 7 bases. Trimming took 4 bases from V and 2 from J, leaving 17 bases between them. The CDR3 length is 16 residues. Germline V gene data show CDR1 as SGHAT and CDR2 as FQDESV (reference sequence). CDR3: CASSSPGGGVQETQYF. The CDR3 DNA reads as TGTGCCAGCAGCTCCCCCGGCGGGGGCGTTCAAGAGACCCAGTACTTC.

The J gene is TRBJ2-3, the V gene TRBV9, with D possibly being TRBD1 (5 bases). Trimming removed 2 bases at V and 2 bases at J, with 9 bases between. The CDR3 extends over 14 amino acids. CDR1 is SGDLS and CDR2 is YYNGEE in the germline V gene. CDR3 loop: CASSVSTVTDTQYF. The CDR3 region has the DNA TGTGCCAGCAGCGTCTCGACAGTCACAGATACGCAGTATTTT. Using reference TRBV9 and TRBJ2-3 for the parts outside the CDR3, the full variable domain is DSGVTQTPKHLITATGQRVTLRCSPRSGDLSVYWYQQSLDQGLQFLIQYYNGEERAKGNILERFSAQQFPDLHSELNLSSLELGDSALYFCASSVSTVTDTQYFGPGTRLTVL.

This clonotype was seen more than once but under ten times. The rearrangement links TRBV7-8 to TRBJ1-1; TRBD1 is a possible D gene (6 bases). This CDR3 spans 16 amino acids. Germline V gene sequence: CDR1 SGHVS, CDR2 FQNEAQ. V was cut by 5 bases and J by 3 bases, with 19 bases left in between. Written as DNA, the CDR3 is TGTGCCAGCAGCCCGAACACAGGGAATCAGTACACTGAAGCTTTCTTT. Translated: CASSPNTGNQYTEAFF.

This sequence joins TRBV5-4 and TRBJ2-3; TRBD1 matches at 9 bases. Unmatched junction bases numbered 14, after V lost 3 bases and J lost 6 bases. This CDR3 comprises 17 residues. The germline CDR1 and CDR2 sequences are SGHNT and YYREEE (reference sequence). The CDR3 nucleotides are TGTGCCAGCAGCTCGCGCCTCGGGGGACAGGGAAAGGATACGCAGTATTTT. This gives the protein CASSSRLGGQGKDTQYF.

This clonotype was observed a few times. This chain uses TRBV10-3 with TRBJ1-6; possible D gene TRBD1, 5 bases. The CDR3 has 14 amino acids. Germline CDR1 is ENHRY and CDR2 is SYGVKD. The V and J ends lost 2 bases and 10 bases respectively, with 12 bases between them. The CDR3 sequence: CAISEAAGYSPLHF. CDR3 in DNA: TGTGCCATCAGTGAGGCGGCAGGGTACTCACCCCTCCACTTT.

This chain's CDR3 is CASSQQPNTEAFF. In nucleotides, the CDR3 is TGTGCCAGCAGCCAACAGCCCAACACTGAAGCTTTCTTT. The V gene is TRBV7-3, the J gene TRBJ1-1, with unresolved D. V lost 5 bases and J lost 2, with 9 bases in between. CDR3 length equals 13 residues. From germline, CDR1 is SGHTA and CDR2 FQGTGA.

The chain is built from TRBV6-5 and TRBJ2-3; TRBD2 matches at 14 bases. The CDR3 sequence is 16 residues long. V gave up 0 bases and J gave up 14 bases; unmatched junction bases: 10. Per the germline V gene, CDR1 is MNHEY and CDR2 is SVGAGI. CDR3 in amino acids: CASSYSQTSGGARLYF. In DNA, the CDR3 is TGTGCCAGCAGTTACTCCCAGACTAGCGGGGGGGCCCGGCTGTATTTT.

This chain joins TRBV7-9 and TRBJ2-7; 12 bases align to TRBD2. Germline CDR1 is SEHNR and CDR2 is FQNEAQ (reference sequence). CDR3 size: 14 residues. V was pared by 4 bases and J by 6 bases, with 4 bases of the junction left unmatched. CDR3 amino acids: CASSSTSGGFEQYF. The CDR3 nucleotides are TGTGCCAGCAGCTCGACTAGCGGGGGATTCGAGCAGTACTTC.

The chain has TRBV6-5 and TRBJ2-5; 9 bases agree with TRBD1. Germline V gene sequence: CDR1 MNHEY, CDR2 SVGAGI. The CDR3 length is 16 residues. J was trimmed by 4 bases and V by 2 bases; bases with no gene match: 8. The CDR3 sequence is CASSYDRGILGETQYF. CDR3 DNA: TGTGCCAGCAGTTACGACAGGGGGATCTTGGGAGAGACCCAGTACTTC.